The rows below give T cell receptor beta chains drawn from one sample of a study of blood T cell repertoires in COVID-19. Libraries were prepared by immunoSEQ multiplex PCR; TCRdb keeps only in-frame clonotypes and omits some of them. The table has approximately 88,000 clones, 60% to 85% seen once. Sequencing was performed on peripheral blood. These receptors came from a human donor in a cohort sampled during active COVID-19. Both conserved end residues are part of each CDR3. The D gene is left open where the match is weak. The listing skips clone size in some rows; elsewhere it reads once, few, many or a size class.

v_call	j_call	clone_size	d_call	cdr3_length	cdr3_aa	cdr3_nt
TRBV18	TRBJ2-3	.	TRBD2	16	CASSPRTSGRGDTQYF	TGTGCCAGCTCACCCCGGACTAGCGGGAGGGGAGATACGCAGTATTTT
TRBV14	TRBJ2-1	.	TRBD1	15	CASSLDRGMYNEQFF	TGTGCCAGCAGCCTTGACAGGGGGATGTACAATGAGCAGTTCTTC
TRBV20-1	TRBJ2-5	.	TRBD2	12	CSASPSGGLRYF	TGCAGTGCTAGTCCTAGCGGGGGCCTAAGGTACTTC
TRBV29-1	TRBJ2-7	.	.	13	CSVIATISYEQYF	TGCAGCGTTATCGCGACTATAAGCTACGAGCAGTACTTC
TRBV6-6	TRBJ1-2	once	.	16	CASARIPGHLNYGYTF	TGTGCCAGCGCAAGAATTCCGGGACACCTAAACTATGGCTACACCTTC
TRBV11-2	TRBJ2-4	.	TRBD2	16	CASSSFQAGGKNIQYF	TGTGCCAGCAGCTCCTTCCAAGCGGGAGGGAAAAACATTCAGTACTTC
TRBV7-9	TRBJ1-5	few	.	14	CASSLMSGNQPQHF	TGTGCCAGCAGCTTAATGAGCGGAAATCAGCCCCAGCATTTT
TRBV7-9	TRBJ2-3	.	.	13	CASSFPRGDTQYF	TGTGCCAGCAGCTTTCCCCGGGGGGATACGCAGTATTTT
TRBV7-9	TRBJ2-7	.	.	12	CASSGDKYEQYF	TGTGCCAGCAGCGGGGACAAGTACGAGCAGTACTTC
TRBV13	TRBJ2-1	.	.	12	CASSIFREEQFF	TGTGCCAGCAGCATTTTTCGGGAGGAGCAGTTCTTC
TRBV7-9	TRBJ2-5	.	.	15	CASSLAIGGSETQYF	TGTGCCAGCAGCCTCGCAATCGGGGGTTCGGAGACCCAGTACTTC
TRBV18	TRBJ2-5	.	.	17	CASSPSGPGDLQETQYF	TGTGCCAGCTCACCTTCAGGGCCAGGGGACCTCCAAGAGACCCAGTACTTC
TRBV29-1	TRBJ1-2	.	TRBD1	13	CSVVRDSNYGYTF	TGCAGCGTTGTACGGGACAGTAACTATGGCTACACCTTC
TRBV11-1	TRBJ2-7	.	TRBD2	16	CASSPRLAGGPREQYF	TGTGCCAGCAGCCCCCGACTAGCGGGAGGGCCGCGAGAGCAGTACTTC
TRBV5-1	TRBJ2-1	.	.	11	CASSLYNEQFF	TGCGCCAGCAGCTTGTATAATGAGCAGTTCTTC
TRBV27	TRBJ2-3	.	.	16	CASSFTRRFSTDTQYF	TGTGCCAGCAGTTTCACGCGCCGGTTCAGCACAGATACGCAGTATTTT
TRBV3-1/TRBV3-2	TRBJ1-2	.	TRBD1	15	CASAHEGQLVRDYTF	TGTGCCAGCGCACACGAGGGACAGCTGGTTCGAGACTACACCTTC
TRBV10-3	TRBJ2-7	.	TRBD1	16	CAISGLRDRKSYEQYF	TGTGCCATCAGTGGTCTCCGGGACAGAAAGTCCTACGAGCAGTACTTC
TRBV9	TRBJ2-7	.	.	14	CASSVGLASYEQYF	TGTGCCAGCAGCGTAGGCCTAGCCTCCTACGAGCAGTACTTC
TRBV5-1	TRBJ2-5	.	TRBD2	17	CASSSTGSLAGAETQYF	TGCGCCAGCAGCTCGACTGGAAGTCTAGCGGGAGCAGAGACCCAGTACTTC
TRBV7-2	TRBJ2-7	once	TRBD2	15	CASSRNSGRAGEQYF	TGTGCCAGCAGCCGCAATAGCGGGAGGGCTGGCGAGCAGTACTTC
TRBV6-1	TRBJ2-3	few	.	15	CASSESRTATDTQYF	TGTGCCAGCAGTGAAAGCCGGACAGCTACAGATACGCAGTATTTT
TRBV29-1	TRBJ2-1	once	.	14	CSVEGGAGYNEQFF	TGCAGCGTTGAAGGTGGTGCGGGTTACAATGAGCAGTTCTTC
TRBV4-3	TRBJ2-5	.	TRBD2	18	CASSQDALAGGMRETQYF	TGCGCCAGCAGCCAAGATGCGCTAGCGGGAGGGATGCGGGAGACCCAGTACTTC
TRBV9	TRBJ2-1	once	TRBD2	16	CASSELAGGTYNEQFF	TGTGCCAGCAGCGAGCTAGCGGGAGGGACCTACAATGAGCAGTTCTTC
TRBV5-1	TRBJ2-2	.	.	15	CASSLYGEGTGELFF	TGCGCCAGCAGCTTGTACGGAGAGGGCACCGGGGAGCTGTTTTTT
TRBV2	TRBJ2-7	.	TRBD1	13	CASSRDRPEVEYF	TGTGCCAGCAGTCGGGACAGACCGGAGGTAGAGTACTTC
TRBV5-1	TRBJ2-1	.	TRBD1	15	CASSAGTGGYNEQFF	TGCGCCAGCAGCGCCGGGACAGGGGGCTACAATGAGCAGTTCTTC
TRBV21-1	TRBJ1-1	.	.	16	CASSNSDRGLRTEAFF	TGTGCCAGCAGCAACTCGGACAGGGGGCTTCGCACTGAAGCTTTCTTT
TRBV4-3	TRBJ2-7	.	.	15	CASSQERGFENEQYF	TGCGCCAGCAGCCAAGAGAGAGGGTTTGAAAACGAGCAGTACTTC
TRBV7-8	TRBJ1-6	.	.	14	CASSYEDWHSPLHF	TGTGCCAGCAGCTACGAAGATTGGCATTCACCCCTCCACTTT
TRBV19	TRBJ2-4	.	TRBD2	21	CASRPGMLGRARVVAKNIQYF	TGTGCCAGTAGGCCCGGGATGCTCGGGAGGGCCAGGGTCGTAGCCAAAAACATTCAGTACTTC
TRBV7-2	TRBJ2-1	once	TRBD2	15	CASSLTVASGNEQFF	TGTGCCAGCAGCTTAACAGTGGCTAGCGGGAATGAGCAGTTCTTC
TRBV3-1/TRBV3-2	TRBJ2-1	.	TRBD2	17	CASSLTRTSGSYNEQFF	TGTGCCAGCAGCCTAACTAGAACTAGCGGTTCCTACAATGAGCAGTTCTTC
TRBV4-3	TRBJ1-2	.	TRBD1	16	CASSQEMRGPFYGYTF	TGCGCCAGCAGCCAAGAAATGAGGGGGCCGTTCTATGGCTACACCTTC
TRBV5-4	TRBJ2-7	.	.	15	CASSYSSGGGYEQYF	TGTGCCAGCAGCTATTCTAGCGGAGGGGGCTACGAGCAGTACTTC
TRBV19	TRBJ2-4	.	.	21	CASSDLYGISQTVIAKNIQYF	TGTGCCAGTAGTGATCTATACGGAATTAGCCAAACCGTGATAGCCAAAAACATTCAGTACTTC
TRBV20-1	TRBJ2-6	.	.	15	CSASSPSSGANVLTF	TGCAGTGCTAGTTCCCCTAGCTCTGGGGCCAACGTCCTGACTTTC
TRBV6-5	TRBJ2-7	.	TRBD2	15	CASSYSTSGSTEQYF	TGTGCCAGCAGTTACTCGACTAGCGGGAGTACCGAGCAGTACTTC
TRBV29-1	TRBJ1-1	.	.	11	CSVWQDTEAFF	TGCAGCGTTTGGCAGGACACTGAAGCTTTCTTT
TRBV28	TRBJ2-3	.	.	18	CASSSLPSSVPRKDTQYF	TGTGCCAGCAGTTCGCTTCCTTCTAGCGTTCCCCGGAAAGATACGCAGTATTTT
TRBV6-2/TRBV6-3	TRBJ1-2	.	.	15	CASSYSRTAAYGYTF	TGTGCCAGCAGTTACTCGAGGACAGCGGCCTATGGCTACACCTTC